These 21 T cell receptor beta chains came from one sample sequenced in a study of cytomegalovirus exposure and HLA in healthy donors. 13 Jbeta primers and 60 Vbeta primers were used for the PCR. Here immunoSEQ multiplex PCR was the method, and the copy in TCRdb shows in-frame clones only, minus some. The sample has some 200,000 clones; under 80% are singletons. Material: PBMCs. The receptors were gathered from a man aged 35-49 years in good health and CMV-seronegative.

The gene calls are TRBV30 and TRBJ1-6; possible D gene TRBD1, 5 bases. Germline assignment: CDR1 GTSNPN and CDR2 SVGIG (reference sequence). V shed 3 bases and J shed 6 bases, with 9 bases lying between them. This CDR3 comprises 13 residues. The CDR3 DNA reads TGTGCCTGGAGGGGGCAGGGTAATTCACCCCTCCACTTT. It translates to CAWRGQGNSPLHF.

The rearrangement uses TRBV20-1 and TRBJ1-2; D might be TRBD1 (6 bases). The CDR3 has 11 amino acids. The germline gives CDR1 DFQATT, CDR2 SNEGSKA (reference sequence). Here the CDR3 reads CSQTGTYGYTF. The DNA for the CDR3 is TGCAGCCAGACAGGAACCTATGGCTACACCTTC.

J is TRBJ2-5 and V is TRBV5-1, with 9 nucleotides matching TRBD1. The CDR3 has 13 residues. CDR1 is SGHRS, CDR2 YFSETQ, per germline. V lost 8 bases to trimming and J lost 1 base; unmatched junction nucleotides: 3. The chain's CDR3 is CASRDRAQETQYF. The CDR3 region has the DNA TGCGCCAGTAGGGACAGGGCCCAAGAGACCCAGTACTTC.

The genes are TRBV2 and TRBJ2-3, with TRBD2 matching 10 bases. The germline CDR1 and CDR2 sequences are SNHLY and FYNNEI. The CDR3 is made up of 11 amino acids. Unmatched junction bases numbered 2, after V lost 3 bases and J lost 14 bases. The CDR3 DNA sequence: TGTGCCAGCAGTGATAGCGGGAGGATGTATTTT. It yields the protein CASSDSGRMYF.

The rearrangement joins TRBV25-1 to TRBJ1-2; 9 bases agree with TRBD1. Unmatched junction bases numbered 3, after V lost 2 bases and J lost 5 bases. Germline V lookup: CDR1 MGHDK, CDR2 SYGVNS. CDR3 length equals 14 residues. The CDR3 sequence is CASSEPGQGYGYTF. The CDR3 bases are TGTGCCAGCAGTGAACCGGGACAGGGATATGGCTACACCTTC.

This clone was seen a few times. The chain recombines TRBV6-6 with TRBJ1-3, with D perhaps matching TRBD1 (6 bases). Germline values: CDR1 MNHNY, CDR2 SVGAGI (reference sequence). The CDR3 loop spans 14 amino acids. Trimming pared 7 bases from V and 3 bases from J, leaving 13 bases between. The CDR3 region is CASTDQGNGNTIYF. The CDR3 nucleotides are TGTGCCAGCACCGATCAGGGGAATGGAAACACCATATATTTT.

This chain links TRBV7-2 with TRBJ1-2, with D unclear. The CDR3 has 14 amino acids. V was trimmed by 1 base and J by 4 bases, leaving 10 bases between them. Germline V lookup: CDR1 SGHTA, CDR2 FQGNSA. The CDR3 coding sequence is TGTGCCAGCAGCTTAGAACAGCCATTCTATGGCTACACCTTC. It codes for CASSLEQPFYGYTF.

The CDR3 nucleotides are TGTGCCAGCAGTCCCCTAGAGGGCGCCTACGAGCAGTACTTC. It specifies CASSPLEGAYEQYF. The genes are TRBV6-5 and TRBJ2-7, with D maybe TRBD2 (5 bases). This CDR3 is 14 amino acids long. V lost 5 bases and J lost 2, with 13 bases in between. From germline, CDR1 is MNHEY and CDR2 SVGAGI.

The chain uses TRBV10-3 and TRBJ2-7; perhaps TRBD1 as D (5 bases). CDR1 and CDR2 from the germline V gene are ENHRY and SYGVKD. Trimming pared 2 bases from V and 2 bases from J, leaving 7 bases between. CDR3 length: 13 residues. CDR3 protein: CAISEGAPYEQYF. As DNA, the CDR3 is TGTGCCATCAGTGAGGGGGCCCCCTACGAGCAGTACTTC.

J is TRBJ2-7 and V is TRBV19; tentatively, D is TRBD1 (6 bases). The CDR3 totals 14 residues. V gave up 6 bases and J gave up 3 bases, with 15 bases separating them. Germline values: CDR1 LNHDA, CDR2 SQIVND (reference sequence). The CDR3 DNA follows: TGTGCCAGTAGCGACCAGGGGCCAAACTACGAGCAGTACTTC. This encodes CASSDQGPNYEQYF.

The CDR3 here is CASSFTGNTEAFF. The DNA for the CDR3 is TGTGCCAGCAGCTTCACAGGGAACACTGAAGCTTTCTTT. The chain links TRBV7-9 to TRBJ1-1; the D gene is possibly TRBD1 (5 bases). The germline gives CDR1 SEHNR, CDR2 FQNEAQ (reference sequence). Trimming took off 3 bases at V and 1 base at J, with 6 bases between the two ends. The CDR3 has 13 amino acids.

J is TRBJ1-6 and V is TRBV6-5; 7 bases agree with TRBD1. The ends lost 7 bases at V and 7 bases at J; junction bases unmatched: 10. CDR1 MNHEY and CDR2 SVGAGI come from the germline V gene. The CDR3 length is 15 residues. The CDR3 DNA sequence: TGTGCCAGCACCCCCTGGGACAGAGAGAATTCACCCCTCCACTTT. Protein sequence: CASTPWDRENSPLHF.

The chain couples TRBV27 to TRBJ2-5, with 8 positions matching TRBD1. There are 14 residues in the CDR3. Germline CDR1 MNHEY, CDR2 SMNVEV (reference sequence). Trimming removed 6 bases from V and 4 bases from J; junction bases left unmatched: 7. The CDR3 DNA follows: TGTGCCAGCAGGCGGACAGGGAGAGGAGAGACCCAGTACTTC. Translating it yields CASRRTGRGETQYF.

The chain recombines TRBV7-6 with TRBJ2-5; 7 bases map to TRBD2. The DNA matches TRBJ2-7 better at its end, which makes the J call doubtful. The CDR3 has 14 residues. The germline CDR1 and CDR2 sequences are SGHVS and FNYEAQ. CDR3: CASSSEGGVSEQYF. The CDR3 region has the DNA TGTGCCAGCAGCTCCGAGGGAGGGGTGTCCGAGCAGTACTTC.

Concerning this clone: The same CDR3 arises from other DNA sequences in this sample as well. CDR3 region: CASSGTGGQETQYF. CDR3 bases: TGTGCCAGTAGCGGGACAGGGGGGCAAGAGACCCAGTACTTC. The V gene is TRBV19, the J gene TRBJ2-5; 11 positions match TRBD1. This CDR3 has 14 amino acids. CDR1 is LNHDA and CDR2 is SQIVND in the germline V gene (reference sequence). With 6 bases clipped from V and 2 bases from J, the junction kept 2 bases outside the gene matches.

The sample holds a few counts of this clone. The CDR3 coding sequence is TGTGCCAGTAGTGACCTCGGACTAGCGGGGGAGACCCAGTACTTC. Amino acids: CASSDLGLAGETQYF. This rearrangement joins TRBV19 to TRBJ2-5, with 12 nucleotides matching TRBD2. The V gene end was trimmed by 5 bases and the J gene end by 5 bases; junction bases not matched to a gene: 6. The length of the CDR3 is 15 residues. The germline CDR1 and CDR2 sequences are LNHDA and SQIVND (reference sequence).

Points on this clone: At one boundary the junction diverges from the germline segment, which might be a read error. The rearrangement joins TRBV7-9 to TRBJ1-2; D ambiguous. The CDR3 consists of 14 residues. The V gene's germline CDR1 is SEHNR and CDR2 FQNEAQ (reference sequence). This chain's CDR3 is CSSSSGRANYGYTF. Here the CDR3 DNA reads TGTTCCAGCAGCTCGGGGAGGGCTAACTATGGCTACACCTTC.

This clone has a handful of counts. Here the CDR3 DNA reads TGTGCCAGCAGCTTCCCATTGGACTCTTATGCTGTGCAGTACTTC. Protein sequence: CASSFPLDSYAVQYF. J is TRBJ2-7 and V is TRBV7-2, with D maybe TRBD2 (5 bases). This CDR3 contains 15 residues. The germline CDR1 and CDR2 sequences are SGHTA and FQGNSA. V lost 3 bases and J 9 bases, leaving 21 bases between the germline ends.

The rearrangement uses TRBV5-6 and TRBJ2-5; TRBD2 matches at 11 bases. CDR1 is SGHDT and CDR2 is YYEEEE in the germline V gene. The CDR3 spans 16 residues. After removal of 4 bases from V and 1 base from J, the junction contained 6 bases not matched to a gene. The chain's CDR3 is CASSAGLAGLQETQYF. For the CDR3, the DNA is TGTGCCAGCAGCGCCGGACTAGCGGGCCTCCAAGAGACCCAGTACTTC.

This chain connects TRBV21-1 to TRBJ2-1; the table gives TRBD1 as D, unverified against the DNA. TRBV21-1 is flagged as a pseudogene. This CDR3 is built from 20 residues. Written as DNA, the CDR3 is TGTGCCAGCAGCAGGAGGACAGGGCTGGCCACCGTCCCCCCTTACAATGAGCAGTTCTTC. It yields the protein CASSRRTGLATVPPYNEQFF.

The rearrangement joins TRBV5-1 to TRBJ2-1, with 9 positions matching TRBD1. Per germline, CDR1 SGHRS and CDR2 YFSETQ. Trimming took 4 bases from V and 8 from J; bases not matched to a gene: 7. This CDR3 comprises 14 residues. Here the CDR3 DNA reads TGCGCCAGCAGCGGACAGGGGACAGCGGATGAGCAGTTCTTC. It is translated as CASSGQGTADEQFF.